This record looks at one TCR beta chain sequence and its context. Each CDR3 protein is one row after TCRdb ran MiXCR on the 5' RACE reads. Among approximately 230,000 distinct CDR3 sequences, 6.5% to 8% were seen once, and the ten largest hold roughly 15%. This sample was included in a study of identical twins. This CDR3 is 14 amino acids long. CDR1 is SGDLS, CDR2 YYNGEE, per germline. The V and J ends lost 3 bases and 9 bases, in that order; junction bases with no gene match: 5. These data were likewise used in another study, on T cells expressing NK-cell markers. This second report adds: HCMV seropositivity marked most of the eight sequenced donors; one was seronegative.

Sequencing was carried out using CD8+ T cells sorted from blood. The TCR sequence derives from a woman aged 18-29 years in good health. This rearrangement joins TRBV9 to TRBJ2-1; 11 nucleotides match TRBD2. The CDR3 loop reads CASSASGGHSEQFF. CDR3 nucleotides: TGTGCCAGCAGCGCTAGCGGGGGGCATAGTGAGCAGTTCTTC.